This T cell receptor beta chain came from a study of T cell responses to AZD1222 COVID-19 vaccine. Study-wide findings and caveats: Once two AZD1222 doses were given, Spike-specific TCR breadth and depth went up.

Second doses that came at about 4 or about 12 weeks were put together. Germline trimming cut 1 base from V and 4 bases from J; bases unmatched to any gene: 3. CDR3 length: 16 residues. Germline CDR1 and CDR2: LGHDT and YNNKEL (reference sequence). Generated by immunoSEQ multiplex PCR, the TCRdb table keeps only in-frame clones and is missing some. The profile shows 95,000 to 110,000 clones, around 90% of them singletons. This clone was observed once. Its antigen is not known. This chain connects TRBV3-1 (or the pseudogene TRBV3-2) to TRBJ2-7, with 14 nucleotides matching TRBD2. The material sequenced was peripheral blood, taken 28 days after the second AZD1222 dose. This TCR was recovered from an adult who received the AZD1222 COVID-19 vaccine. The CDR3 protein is CASSQVRLAGGYEQYF. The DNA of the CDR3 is TGTGCCAGCAGCCAAGTACGACTAGCGGGGGGGTACGAGCAGTACTTC.